This T cell receptor beta chain is drawn from a study of beta chain features in type 1 diabetes. Broader study findings: A potential influence of HLA type upon TCRB rearrangement remained unresolved herein. VDJ junctions sequenced from type 1 diabetes patients showed fewer insertions and more deletions.

Trimming cost V 8 bases and J 0 bases, with 9 bases left between them. The germline V gene encodes CDR1 MDHEN and CDR2 SYDVKM. This CDR3 comprises 13 residues. Of the isolated RNA, all was reverse transcribed, and so the sequenced material was expressed TCRB transcripts. Repertoires were generated with immunoSEQ multiplex PCR, while TCRdb's copy carries only in-frame clones and drops some. The sample includes nearly 350,000 clones, 7.5% to 9% of them seen just once. This clone was counted a few times. Its antigen is as yet unknown. Source material: central memory CD4+ T cells from blood. The chain carries TRBV28 and TRBJ2-3, with unresolved D. The source is a woman aged 18 to 35 in good health. CDR3: CASGQQSTDTQYF. CDR3 bases: TGTGCCAGCGGGCAGCAGAGCACAGATACGCAGTATTTT.